The 30 T cell receptor beta chains presented below share a single source sample, sequenced in a study of blood T cell repertoires in COVID-19. The data were produced by immunoSEQ multiplex PCR, yet TCRdb's version contains in-frame clones alone and is incomplete. In the table there are about 100,000 clones, roughly nine tenths of which are singletons. Sequencing input: peripheral blood. Receptor source: a man aged 50 or older with active COVID-19.

Of note for this clone: Within the sample, other DNA sequences also encode this same CDR3. This sequence joins TRBV5-1 and TRBJ2-1; possibly TRBD2 for D (6 bases). Germline CDR1 SGHRS, CDR2 YFSETQ. CDR3 length equals 15 residues. V lost 0 bases and J 0 bases, leaving 7 bases between the germline ends. CDR3 nucleotides: TGCGCCAGCAGCTTGGTCGGGAGCTCCTACAATGAGCAGTTCTTC. Translated, it gives CASSLVGSSYNEQFF.

The gene calls are TRBV19 and TRBJ2-2, with 10 bases that match TRBD2. After removal of 5 bases from V and 8 bases from J, the junction contained 8 bases not matched to a gene. Germline CDR1 and CDR2: LNHDA and SQIVND (reference sequence). This CDR3 is built from 15 residues. This chain's CDR3 is CASSARLAGVGELFF. CDR3 nucleotides: TGTGCCAGTAGTGCCCGACTAGCGGGCGTAGGGGAGCTGTTTTTT.

The rearrangement links TRBV5-6 to TRBJ2-7; TRBD1 is a possible D gene (6 bases). CDR1 and CDR2 from the germline V gene are SGHDT and YYEEEE. The CDR3 runs 14 residues. Between the trimmed V and J ends, which lost 6 bases and 4 bases, there was a span of 17 bases. CDR3 region: CASTMTGSVYEQYV. As DNA, the CDR3 is TGTGCCAGCACCATGACAGGAAGCGTGTACGAGCAGTACGTC.

This chain links TRBV5-1 with TRBJ2-2; D is ambiguous. CDR1 and CDR2 (germline): SGHRS, YFSETQ. CDR3 length: 16 amino acids. V was cut by 0 bases and J by 2 bases, with 11 bases left in between. CDR3 amino acids: CASSLESGPNTGELFF. The CDR3 bases are TGCGCCAGCAGCTTGGAGTCAGGCCCAAACACCGGGGAGCTGTTTTTT.

This clone was counted a single time. The rearrangement joins TRBV11-2 to TRBJ1-2; 10 nucleotides match TRBD1. V shed 1 base, J shed 7 bases, and the junction held 3 bases outside the gene matches. The CDR3 contains 14 residues. CDR1 is SGHAT and CDR2 is FQNNGV in the germline V gene. CDR3 nucleotides: TGTGCCAGCAGCTTAGGACAGGGGGCGGGTGGCTACACCTTC. Amino acid sequence: CASSLGQGAGGYTF.

The sample holds one count of this clone. This chain joins TRBV7-6 and TRBJ1-1, with TRBD1 matching 9 bases. The CDR3 is made up of 16 amino acids. Looked up from germline, CDR1 is SGHVS and CDR2 is FNYEAQ. The trim removed 5 bases at V and 0 bases at J, leaving 7 bases unmatched. For the CDR3, the DNA is TGTGCCAGCAGCCAGAGGGACAGGGAGTTGAACACTGAAGCTTTCTTT. Encoded protein: CASSQRDRELNTEAFF.

This clone was counted only a few times. V is TRBV21-1 and J is TRBJ1-1; the listed D gene, TRBD1, was not tested against the DNA. TRBV21-1 is flagged as a pseudogene. This CDR3 spans 15 amino acids. CDR3 protein: CGGTGENNGCTEAFF. The CDR3 bases are TGTGGTGGCACAGGGGAGAATAACGGATGCACTGAAGCTTTCTTT.

This chain joins TRBV7-6 and TRBJ2-1, with D perhaps TRBD2 (6 bases). V dropped 0 bases and J dropped 0 bases, with 9 bases sitting between them. CDR3 size: 16 residues. Germline V CDR1 and CDR2: SGHVS, FNYEAQ. The CDR3 DNA reads TGTGCCAGCAGCTTAGCCACCGGGGGCTCCTACAATGAGCAGTTCTTC. Protein product: CASSLATGGSYNEQFF.

The rearrangement links TRBV19 to TRBJ2-1, with 11 bases lining up with TRBD2. CDR3 length equals 16 residues. CDR1 is LNHDA and CDR2 is SQIVND in the germline V gene (reference sequence). The junction had 5 bases not matched to a gene; V was cut back by 5 bases and J by 2 bases. CDR3 sequence (DNA): TGTGCCAGTAGTGACCCGGGACTAGCGGCCTACAATGAGCAGTTCTTC. Translation gives CASSDPGLAAYNEQFF.

The chain has TRBV7-3 and TRBJ2-6; no definite D call. Germline CDR1 SGHTA, CDR2 FQGTGA. Trimming took off 0 bases at V and 0 bases at J, with 3 bases between the two ends. CDR3 size: 15 residues. CDR3 residues: CASSLTRSGANVLTF. In DNA form, the CDR3 reads TGTGCCAGCAGCTTAACCCGCTCTGGGGCCAACGTCCTGACTTTC.

The rearrangement uses TRBV5-6 and TRBJ2-7; 8 positions agree with TRBD1. The CDR3 consists of 15 residues. Germline values: CDR1 SGHDT, CDR2 YYEEEE. J was trimmed by 3 bases and V by 4 bases; bases with no gene match: 9. This CDR3 reads CASSRTGRSHYEQYF. DNA for the CDR3: TGTGCCAGCAGCCGGACAGGGAGATCCCACTACGAGCAGTACTTC.

The chain's CDR3 is CASSRQGPGNTIYF. In nucleotides, the CDR3 is TGTGCCAGCTCACGACAGGGACCCGGAAACACCATATATTTT. The chain employs TRBV18 and TRBJ1-3; 7 positions match TRBD1. Germline assignment: CDR1 KGHSH and CDR2 LQKENI. The CDR3 consists of 14 residues. Trimming removed 4 bases from V and 4 bases from J; junction bases left unmatched: 4. Based on the CDR3 plus reference TRBV18 and TRBJ1-3, the full variable domain is NAGVMQNPRHLVRRRGQEARLRCSPMKGHSHVYWYRQLPEEGLKFMVYLQKENIIDESGMPKERFSAEFPKEGPSILRIQQVVRGDSAAYFCASSRQGPGNTIYFGEGSWLTVV.

V is TRBV4-2 and J is TRBJ2-3; perhaps TRBD1 as D (8 bases). Germline values: CDR1 LGHNA, CDR2 YNFKEQ. The CDR3 is 17 amino acids. V lost 0 bases to trimming and J lost 2 bases, with 15 bases between them. CDR3 region: CASSQERGTGTTDTQYF. The CDR3 DNA follows: TGTGCCAGCAGCCAAGAGCGGGGGACAGGCACCACAGATACGCAGTATTTT.

This clone has a single count. The V gene is TRBV4-1, the J gene TRBJ2-6; D ambiguous. Trimming took off 1 base at V and 0 bases at J, with 16 bases between the two ends. The CDR3 length is 19 residues. Germline assignment: CDR1 MGHRA and CDR2 YSYEKL. CDR3 nucleotides: TGCGCCAGCAGCCAAGGATGGGCCAGGATTAGCTCTGGGGCCAACGTCCTGACTTTC. Its protein product is CASSQGWARISSGANVLTF.

The rearrangement links TRBV6-4 to TRBJ2-1, with 14 bases lining up with TRBD2. The V gene end was trimmed by 9 bases and the J gene end by 14 bases; junction bases not matched to a gene: 15. Germline loops: CDR1 MRHNA, CDR2 SNTAGT. CDR3 length: 15 amino acids. The CDR3: CARPRRGLAGVKKFF. DNA of the CDR3: TGTGCCAGACCTCGCCGGGGACTAGCGGGAGTAAAAAAGTTCTTC.

This rearrangement joins TRBV24-1 to TRBJ2-2; possible D gene TRBD2, 5 bases. Trimming left V 1 base short and J 4 bases short, with 12 bases between. Germline CDR1 and CDR2: KGHDR and SFDVKD. The length of the CDR3 is 16 residues. CDR3 in amino acids: CATSDFAERATGELFF. CDR3 coding DNA: TGTGCCACCAGTGATTTTGCGGAGAGGGCCACCGGGGAGCTGTTTTTT.

The V call is TRBV19, the J call TRBJ2-2, with 12 bases fitting TRBD2. After removal of 5 bases from V and 8 bases from J, the junction contained 12 bases not matched to a gene. The CDR3 runs to 17 residues. The germline CDR1 and CDR2 sequences are LNHDA and SQIVND (reference sequence). As DNA, the CDR3 is TGTGCCAGTAGTTTTCCCCGACTAGCGGGAGAATCTGGGGAGCTGTTTTTT. Translated, it gives CASSFPRLAGESGELFF.

The gene calls are TRBV30 and TRBJ2-1; D possibly corresponds to TRBD2 (5 bases). From germline, CDR1 is GTSNPN and CDR2 SVGIG (reference sequence). Trimming stripped 0 bases from V and 0 bases from J, with 9 bases between. The CDR3 contains 15 residues. The CDR3 coding sequence is TGTGCCTGGAGTGTAAAGCGGAGCTCCTACAATGAGCAGTTCTTC. Translated, it gives CAWSVKRSSYNEQFF.

This rearrangement joins TRBV9 to TRBJ2-5; D not certain. This CDR3 is 14 amino acids long. Between the trimmed V and J ends, which lost 4 bases and 5 bases, there was a span of 15 bases. The germline V gene has CDR1 SGDLS and CDR2 YYNGEE. This CDR3 is CASSPEASAETQYF. Here the CDR3 DNA reads TGTGCCAGCAGCCCCGAGGCCTCCGCCGAGACCCAGTACTTC.

The chain has TRBV19 and TRBJ2-1, with TRBD2 matching 13 bases. Per germline, CDR1 LNHDA and CDR2 SQIVND (reference sequence). This CDR3 is built from 22 residues. With V trimmed by 3 bases and J by 6 bases, 23 bases remained unmatched. The CDR3 loop is CASSMPPIGFRTSGSPGNEQFF. The CDR3 DNA reads TGTGCCAGTAGTATGCCCCCTATTGGGTTTAGGACTAGCGGGAGTCCGGGCAATGAGCAGTTCTTC.

This clone has only one observation. V usage is TRBV3-1 (or the pseudogene TRBV3-2) and J usage is TRBJ2-5, with 7 bases aligning to TRBD2. CDR1 is LGHDT and CDR2 is YNNKEL in the germline V gene (reference sequence). The V and J ends lost 4 bases and 5 bases, in that order; junction bases with no gene match: 4. The CDR3 runs 13 residues. The CDR3 DNA reads TGTGCCAGCAGCCCCGGGACTATGGAGACCCAGTACTTC. It codes for CASSPGTMETQYF.

The chain recombines TRBV24-1 with TRBJ2-5, with a weak D call TRBD1 (6 bases). The V gene lost 5 bases and the J gene lost 2 bases, with 14 bases spanning the gap. From germline, CDR1 is KGHDR and CDR2 SFDVKD. CDR3 length: 15 residues. CDR3 nucleotide sequence: TGTGCCACCAGTGGAGGGGGAATCAGTCAAGAGACCCAGTACTTC. Translation: CATSGGGISQETQYF.

This clone was detected once. CDR3 coding DNA: TGTGCCAGCAGCTTGGACTGGAGTGGGGAGACCCAGTACTTC. This translates into CASSLDWSGETQYF. The chain carries TRBV5-6 and TRBJ2-5; D is undetermined. This CDR3 spans 14 amino acids. Trimming removed 0 bases from V and 5 bases from J, with 11 bases in between. Per the germline V gene, CDR1 is SGHDT and CDR2 is YYEEEE. Full variable domain (rest looked up from reference TRBV5-6 and TRBJ2-5): DAGVTQSPTHLIKTRGQQVTLRCSPKSGHDTVSWYQQALGQGPQFIFQYYEEEERQRGNFPDRFSGHQFPNYSSELNVNALLLGDSALYLCASSLDWSGETQYFGPGTRLLVL.

The gene calls are TRBV29-1 and TRBJ1-4; a weak D match, TRBD1 (6 bases). The CDR3 is made up of 14 amino acids. CDR1 is SQVTM and CDR2 is ANQGSEA in the germline V gene. V lost 7 bases to trimming and J lost 10 bases, with 22 bases between them. The CDR3: CSAIQGSSWRKLFF. CDR3 bases: TGCAGCGCGATACAGGGATCAAGTTGGAGAAAACTGTTTTTT.

This chain connects TRBV7-2 to TRBJ2-3, with unresolved D. This CDR3 region has 14 residues. V was shortened by 1 base and J by 1 base, with 6 bases between the two germline ends. Germline CDR1 is SGHTA and CDR2 is FQGNSA. The CDR3 coding sequence is TGTGCCAGCAGCTTAGGGCAGGGCACAGATACGCAGTATTTT. The encoded protein is CASSLGQGTDTQYF.

The genes are TRBV5-1 and TRBJ1-6, with D unclear. The CDR3 totals 16 residues. V shed 1 base and J shed 7 bases, with 15 bases lying between them. Per the germline V gene, CDR1 is SGHRS and CDR2 is YFSETQ. The CDR3 sequence is CASSLNSPGGNSPLHF. The CDR3 bases are TGCGCCAGCAGCTTGAACAGTCCGGGAGGGAATTCACCCCTCCACTTT.

The rearrangement links TRBV4-1 to TRBJ2-7, with 11 bases matching TRBD2. Germline CDR1 MGHRA, CDR2 YSYEKL. J lost 7 bases, V lost 4 bases, and 6 bases had no gene match. The CDR3 length is 14 residues. CDR3 in DNA: TGCGCCAGCAGCCTTGAGGGACTAGCGGTTGAGCAGTACTTC. Translation: CASSLEGLAVEQYF.

The sample holds one count of this clone. The chain carries TRBV30 and TRBJ1-1, with D perhaps TRBD1 (5 bases). V was trimmed by 4 bases and J by 0 bases, leaving 15 bases between them. The germline gives CDR1 GTSNPN, CDR2 SVGIG (reference sequence). This CDR3 region has 15 residues. CDR3 loop: CAWTRGRVMNTEAFF. In DNA form, the CDR3 reads TGTGCCTGGACTAGGGGCAGGGTAATGAACACTGAAGCTTTCTTT.

This chain links TRBV6-1 with TRBJ1-1, with D unclear. V dropped 2 bases and J dropped 3 bases, with 10 bases sitting between them. The germline V gene has CDR1 MNHNS and CDR2 SASEGT. The CDR3 consists of 14 residues. The CDR3 loop reads CASSEPAGDTEAFF. CDR3 bases: TGTGCCAGCAGTGAACCCGCGGGAGACACTGAAGCTTTCTTT.

The chain has TRBV6-5 and TRBJ2-1; 7 nucleotides agree with TRBD2. This CDR3 has 12 residues. The V gene's germline CDR1 is MNHEY and CDR2 SVGAGI. V was clipped by 6 bases and J by 4 bases; unmatched bases: 0. The CDR3: CASSGGYNEQFF. DNA of the CDR3: TGTGCCAGCAGCGGGGGGTACAATGAGCAGTTCTTC.